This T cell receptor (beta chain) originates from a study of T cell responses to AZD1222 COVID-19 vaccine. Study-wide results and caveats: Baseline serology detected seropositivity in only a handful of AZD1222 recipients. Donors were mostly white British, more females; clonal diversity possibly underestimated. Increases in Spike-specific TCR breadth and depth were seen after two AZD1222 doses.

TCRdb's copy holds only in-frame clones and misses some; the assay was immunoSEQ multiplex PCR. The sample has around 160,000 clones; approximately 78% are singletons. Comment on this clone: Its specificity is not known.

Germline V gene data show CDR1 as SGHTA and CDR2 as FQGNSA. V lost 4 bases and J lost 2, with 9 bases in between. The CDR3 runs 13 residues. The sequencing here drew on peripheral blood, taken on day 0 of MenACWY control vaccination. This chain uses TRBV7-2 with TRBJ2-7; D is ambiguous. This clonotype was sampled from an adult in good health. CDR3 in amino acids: CASSYSRTYEQYF. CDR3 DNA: TGTGCCAGCAGCTACTCGCGGACCTACGAGCAGTACTTC.